The subject of this entry is one TCR beta chain. The antigen remains undetermined. Generation of TCR cDNA used 5'RACE template switching (which added a universal primer site and UMIs). One entry per CDR3 protein results from TCRdb running MiXCR on the 5' RACE reads. The table records under 550,000 distinct CDR3 sequences, 20% to 25% of them present only once. The ends lost 4 bases at V and 12 bases at J; junction bases unmatched: 18. Looked up from germline, CDR1 is SGHKS and CDR2 is YYEKEE (reference sequence). The CDR3 covers 15 residues. The record originates from a study of T cells after yellow fever vaccination. Whole-study findings and limits: Among primary-vaccination clones, most reappeared after the booster, at about 95% for CD4 and about 90% for CD8. Secondary responses were weaker yet peaked faster, day 5 versus 15. Abundant contaminating clonotypes from the bulk population could appear in FACS-sorted repertoires.

Sequencing used PBMCs, obtained roughly 20 days after the first yellow fever vaccination. The origin of this receptor is a man in his late teens or twenties who received the YFV17D yellow fever vaccine. The chain combines TRBV5-5 with TRBJ1-1, with 7 bases identical to TRBD1. CDR3 protein: CASSVMTWTGWLSFF. CDR3 in DNA: TGTGCCAGCAGCGTTATGACCTGGACAGGCTGGTTATCTTTCTTT.